The source of this T cell receptor beta chain is a study of T cell responses to AZD1222 COVID-19 vaccine. Study-level background: Analyses pooled second doses at about 4 or about 12 weeks. Study-level results: Just a handful of AZD1222 recipients tested seropositive at baseline.

Comments on this clone: Its antigen remains unidentified.

Germline CDR1 and CDR2: SGHTA and FQGTGA. The germline V and J ends were trimmed by 6 bases and 7 bases, with 13 bases remaining between them. The CDR3 loop spans 13 amino acids. This table comes from immunoSEQ multiplex PCR, and its TCRdb copy is limited to in-frame clones, with some not included. The sample lists some 120,000 clones, roughly 80% occurring once. The sequencing used peripheral blood, collected on day 0 of AZD1222 vaccination. The V gene is TRBV7-3, the J gene TRBJ2-1; TRBD2 is a possible D gene (6 bases). This TCR derives from an adult in good health. CDR3 in amino acids: CASSAQGGNEQFF. The CDR3 DNA is TGTGCCAGCAGTGCCCAGGGAGGAAATGAGCAGTTCTTC.